This T cell receptor (beta chain) was captured in a study of post-analysis software for immune sequencing data. About the research overall: Relapsing-remitting, secondary progressive and progressive-relapsing courses of multiple sclerosis were included.

Study-wide results and limits: When compared against controls, multiple sclerosis patients showed significantly lower normalized Chao1 diversity. Under the F measure, samples that were prepared in one batch clustered strongly together.

For this clonotype: Its specificity is unknown.

Presence of unique molecular identifiers characterized the TCR beta cDNA libraries. Yield was roughly 0.5 million cDNA molecules from approximately 0.91 to 9.4 million T cells. TCRdb processed the PCR reads anew with MiXCR; each CDR3 protein has one entry. This table holds a few hundred thousand distinct CDR3 sequences, under 55% found once. What was sequenced was blood. The receptor's source is a girl aged 10 to 17 with multiple sclerosis.

The CDR3 bases are TGTGCCAGCAGCTTGGGACGGCTAGCGGACCCCCACGAGCAGTACTTC. Translating gives CASSLGRLADPHEQYF. The rearrangement links TRBV5-5 to TRBJ2-7; 7 nucleotides line up with TRBD2. The CDR3 has 16 residues. CDR1 SGHKS and CDR2 YYEKEE come from the germline V gene (reference sequence). V lost 0 bases, J lost 5 bases, and 11 bases stayed unmatched.